The 29 T cell receptor beta chains below all came from one sample that was sequenced in a study of T cell responses to AZD1222 COVID-19 vaccine. Data came from immunoSEQ multiplex PCR; TCRdb stores just in-frame clones and leaves some out. In the table there are some 120,000 clones, 93% of which are singletons. The source material was peripheral blood, sampled on day 0 of AZD1222 vaccination. The source of these receptors is an adult in good health.

The chain combines TRBV21-1 with TRBJ1-6. TRBV21-1 is noted as a pseudogene. The CDR3 spans 16 residues. CDR3 in DNA: TGTGCCAGCAGCATAGGGACTTTCCTGCCGGGTTCACCCCTCCACTTT. This gives the protein CASSIGTFLPGSPLHF.

This rearrangement joins TRBV3-1 (or the pseudogene TRBV3-2) to TRBJ2-5; D unresolved. The V gene's germline CDR1 is LGHDT and CDR2 YNNKEL (reference sequence). V lost 2 bases and J 2 bases, leaving 3 bases between the germline ends. The CDR3 length is 12 residues. CDR3 coding DNA: TGTGCCAGCAGCCAAACTCAAGAGACCCAGTACTTC. It yields the protein CASSQTQETQYF.

This chain joins TRBV7-8 and TRBJ1-2; 9 positions match TRBD1. V was clipped by 0 bases and J by 4 bases; unmatched bases: 6. The CDR3 spans 16 residues. Germline CDR1 is SGHVS and CDR2 is FQNEAQ. CDR3 DNA: TGTGCCAGCAGCTTAGCGCAGGGGACAGGGACCTATGGCTACACCTTC. Protein: CASSLAQGTGTYGYTF. Together with reference TRBV7-8 and TRBJ1-2, the CDR3 gives the full variable domain: GAGVSQSPRYKVAKRGQDVALRCDPISGHVSLFWYQQALGQGPEFLTYFQNEAQLDKSGLPSDRFFAERPEGSVSTLKIQRTQQEDSAVYLCASSLAQGTGTYGYTFGSGTRLTVV.

The rearrangement links TRBV9 to TRBJ1-2, with a weak D call TRBD1 (5 bases). The CDR3 has 19 amino acids. The V gene lost 4 bases and the J gene lost 6 bases, with 31 bases spanning the gap. The germline V gene has CDR1 SGDLS and CDR2 YYNGEE. CDR3 bases: TGTGCCAGCAGCTCCCGGGGGGAGTCCGGATCCGAGTGGAAGGATGGCTACACCTTC. Its protein product is CASSSRGESGSEWKDGYTF.

J is TRBJ1-1 and V is TRBV7-9; weak D call: TRBD1 (5 bases). In germline, CDR1 is SEHNR, CDR2 FQNEAQ (reference sequence). V lost 6 bases, J lost 9 bases, and 20 bases lay in between. This CDR3 is built from 14 residues. CDR3: CASSYPGDSAKAFF. CDR3 nucleotide sequence: TGTGCCAGCAGTTACCCGGGGGACTCCGCCAAAGCTTTCTTT.

In this sample, this clone turned up a few times. J is TRBJ2-5 and V is TRBV5-1; the D gene is possibly TRBD1 (5 bases). V was trimmed by 1 base and J by 4 bases, leaving 5 bases between them. Looked up from germline, CDR1 is SGHRS and CDR2 is YFSETQ. The CDR3 runs 12 residues. CDR3 coding DNA: TGCGCCAGCAGCTTGCAGGGAGAGACCCAGTACTTC. Translated, it gives CASSLQGETQYF. The whole variable domain, filled in from reference TRBV5-1 and TRBJ2-5, reads KAGVTQTPRYLIKTRGQQVTLSCSPISGHRSVSWYQQTPGQGLQFLFEYFSETQRNKGNFPGRFSGRQFSNSRSEMNVSTLELGDSALYLCASSLQGETQYFGPGTRLLVL.

V is TRBV3-1 (or the pseudogene TRBV3-2) and J is TRBJ1-4, with D unclear. Germline V gene data show CDR1 as LGHDT and CDR2 as YNNKEL (reference sequence). The CDR3 loop spans 13 amino acids. Deletions cut 4 bases from V and 8 bases from J, with 11 bases between. The CDR3 region has the DNA TGTGCCAGCAGCCCGGCGCGTAGGGAAAAACTGTTTTTT. It specifies CASSPARREKLFF.

The rearrangement links TRBV11-3 to TRBJ2-1; D not resolved. Germline CDR1 reads SGHNT; CDR2 reads YENEEA. The CDR3 consists of 15 residues. V was shortened by 1 base and J by 0 bases, with 7 bases between the two germline ends. CDR3 sequence reads: CASSLVSTSYNEQFF. The CDR3 nucleotides read TGTGCCAGCAGCTTAGTTTCAACCTCCTACAATGAGCAGTTCTTC.

The chain links TRBV4-1 to TRBJ2-7; 9 bases align to TRBD1. The ends lost 4 bases at V and 7 bases at J; junction bases unmatched: 14. The germline gives CDR1 MGHRA, CDR2 YSYEKL. This CDR3 spans 16 amino acids. The CDR3 reads CASSPGSGQGMGEQYF. The CDR3 DNA sequence: TGCGCCAGCAGCCCCGGATCGGGACAGGGAATGGGGGAGCAGTACTTC.

The chain uses TRBV7-9 and TRBJ2-3; D not resolved. Per the germline V gene, CDR1 is SEHNR and CDR2 is FQNEAQ (reference sequence). Trimming cost V 4 bases and J 5 bases, with 10 bases left between them. The CDR3 sequence is 13 residues long. The CDR3 DNA reads TGTGCCAGCAGCTCTAAACCAGAAGATACGCAGTATTTT. It yields the protein CASSSKPEDTQYF.

This chain uses TRBV9 with TRBJ2-7; 8 bases line up with TRBD2. CDR1 SGDLS and CDR2 YYNGEE come from the germline V gene. The CDR3 runs to 16 residues. V gave up 1 base and J gave up 0 bases; unmatched junction bases: 6. The CDR3 bases are TGTGCCAGCAGCGTATCCGGGGGGGCTTACTCCTACGAGCAGTACTTC. Amino acids: CASSVSGGAYSYEQYF.

This clone was seen once. CDR3 amino acids: CASSTQVGGNIQYF. The CDR3 nucleotides read TGTGCCAGTAGTACCCAAGTCGGCGGGAACATTCAGTACTTC. The chain links TRBV19 to TRBJ2-4; tentatively, D is TRBD2 (5 bases). The V gene's germline CDR1 is LNHDA and CDR2 SQIVND (reference sequence). The V gene lost 4 bases and the J gene lost 7 bases, with 14 bases spanning the gap. The CDR3 runs to 14 residues.

The chain uses TRBV10-3 and TRBJ1-5; TRBD1 might be the D (5 bases). This CDR3 is built from 14 residues. Germline V gene lookup returns CDR1 ENHRY and CDR2 SYGVKD. Trimming cost V 2 bases and J 1 base, with 6 bases left between them. CDR3 coding DNA: TGTGCCATCAGTGAGGGGGCGAGCAATCAGCCCCAGCATTTT. Its translation: CAISEGASNQPQHF.

The chain has TRBV16 and TRBJ2-5; tentatively, D is TRBD1 (5 bases). The CDR3 has 14 residues. V lost 2 bases, J lost 1 base, and 8 bases lay in between. CDR1 KGHSY and CDR2 FQNENV come from the germline V gene. CDR3 sequence reads: CASSQTGPQETQYF. The CDR3 bases are TGTGCCAGCAGCCAAACAGGACCCCAAGAGACCCAGTACTTC.

The chain recombines TRBV5-4 with TRBJ1-3, with D uncertain. Trimming took off 0 bases at V and 1 base at J, with 5 bases between the two ends. Germline CDR1 is SGHNT and CDR2 is YYREEE (reference sequence). The length of the CDR3 is 14 residues. In DNA, the CDR3 is TGTGCCAGCAGCTTGGGACATTCTGGAAACACCATATATTTT. Protein sequence: CASSLGHSGNTIYF.

This sequence joins TRBV29-1 and TRBJ1-2; perhaps TRBD1 as D (6 bases). The CDR3 length is 13 residues. The V gene lost 7 bases and the J gene lost 4 bases, with 16 bases spanning the gap. Looked up from germline, CDR1 is SQVTM and CDR2 is ANQGSEA. In DNA, the CDR3 is TGCAGCGCGGGATCACAGGGCCCCTATGGCTACACCTTC. Translated: CSAGSQGPYGYTF.

This clone appeared a single time. The chain uses TRBV7-2 and TRBJ1-4; tentatively, D is TRBD1 (5 bases). Looked up from germline, CDR1 is SGHTA and CDR2 is FQGNSA. The CDR3 has 15 residues. The germline V and J ends were trimmed by 4 bases and 0 bases, with 9 bases remaining between them. CDR3 protein: CASSSYRSTNEKLFF. For the CDR3, the DNA is TGTGCCAGCAGCTCATACAGGTCAACTAATGAAAAACTGTTTTTT.

The chain carries TRBV11-2 and TRBJ2-7; 10 positions match TRBD1. After removal of 2 bases from V and 4 bases from J, the junction contained 5 bases not matched to a gene. This CDR3 spans 15 amino acids. Germline-derived CDR1 and CDR2 are SGHAT and FQNNGV. The CDR3 coding sequence is TGTGCCAGCAGCTTATCCGGGACAGGGGTATACGAGCAGTACTTC. Amino acids: CASSLSGTGVYEQYF. The full variable domain, completed using reference TRBV11-2 and TRBJ2-7, is EAGVAQSPRYKIIEKRQSVAFWCNPISGHATLYWYQQILGQGPKLLIQFQNNGVVDDSQLPKDRFSAERLKGVDSTLKIQPAKLEDSAVYLCASSLSGTGVYEQYFGPGTRLTVT.

This clone was found once. This chain links TRBV13 with TRBJ1-2; D is uncertain. Looked up from germline, CDR1 is PRHDT and CDR2 is FYEKMQ (reference sequence). Trimming removed 4 bases from V and 1 base from J, with 7 bases in between. There are 13 residues in the CDR3. The CDR3 sequence: CASSSQINYGYTF. CDR3 nucleotide sequence: TGTGCCAGCAGCTCACAGATTAACTATGGCTACACCTTC.

The chain joins TRBV7-8 to TRBJ1-2; unclear D gene. Germline loops: CDR1 SGHVS, CDR2 FQNEAQ. V was shortened by 1 base and J by 2 bases, with 14 bases between the two germline ends. The length of the CDR3 is 16 residues. The CDR3 protein is CASSLGTGEVNYGYTF. The CDR3 nucleotides are TGTGCCAGCAGCTTAGGGACTGGGGAGGTGAACTATGGCTACACCTTC.

This clone appeared a single time. This could be a read error, since a much larger clone is one nucleotide away. The same CDR3 can be traced to other DNA sequences in this sample. This chain connects TRBV4-2 to TRBJ1-5; 8 nucleotides match TRBD1. CDR1 and CDR2 from the germline V gene are LGHNA and YNFKEQ. The CDR3 extends over 14 amino acids. V was clipped by 4 bases and J by 6 bases; unmatched bases: 5. CDR3 sequence reads: CASSPGTGGQPQHF. The DNA for the CDR3 is TGTGCCAGCAGCCCCGGGACAGGAGGTCAGCCCCAGCATTTT.

CDR3 DNA: TGCGCCAGCAGCCAAGATGTCCGGGATCGATATGGCTACACCTTC. This gives the protein CASSQDVRDRYGYTF. The V gene is TRBV4-1, the J gene TRBJ1-2; unclear D gene. Between the trimmed V and J ends, which lost 0 bases and 5 bases, there was a span of 13 bases. Per germline, CDR1 MGHRA and CDR2 YSYEKL. The CDR3 is made up of 15 amino acids.

This clone has just a few counts. The chain links TRBV19 to TRBJ1-1; 7 bases align to TRBD1. The CDR3 has 14 residues. CDR1 is LNHDA and CDR2 is SQIVND in the germline V gene (reference sequence). With V trimmed by 6 bases and J by 1 base, 5 bases remained unmatched. CDR3 DNA: TGTGCCAGTAGAACGACAGGGTCGAACACTGAAGCTTTCTTT. Its protein is CASRTTGSNTEAFF.

This rearrangement joins TRBV30 to TRBJ2-7; D could derive from TRBD1 or TRBD2 (5 bases each). This CDR3 contains 14 residues. In germline, CDR1 is GTSNPN, CDR2 SVGIG (reference sequence). The germline V and J ends were trimmed by 1 base and 3 bases, with 13 bases remaining between them. This chain's CDR3 is CAWSAPGTVYEQYF. CDR3 nucleotide sequence: TGTGCCTGGAGTGCCCCTGGGACGGTCTACGAGCAGTACTTC.

The chain has TRBV12-3 or TRBV12-4 and TRBJ1-2; D possibly corresponds to TRBD1 (5 bases). V was pared by 6 bases and J by 8 bases, with 13 bases between. The CDR3 extends over 12 amino acids. The CDR3 protein is CASSYIYRGYTF. CDR3 DNA: TGTGCCAGCAGCTACATTTACAGGGGCTACACCTTC.

The rearrangement links TRBV6-6 to TRBJ2-7, with D tentatively TRBD2 (6 bases). CDR3 size: 13 residues. Germline V gives CDR1 MNHNY, CDR2 SVGAGI (reference sequence). Trimming pared 2 bases from V and 6 bases from J, leaving 11 bases between. Here the CDR3 DNA reads TGTGCCAGCAGTTACGACCCCGGGAGCGAGCAGTACTTC. Its protein is CASSYDPGSEQYF.

The V gene is TRBV18, the J gene TRBJ1-1; the match to TRBD1 covers 7 bases. CDR1 and CDR2 (germline): KGHSH, LQKENI. This CDR3 has 16 amino acids. The V gene end was trimmed by 3 bases and the J gene end by 7 bases; junction bases not matched to a gene: 14. The CDR3 sequence is CASSPTSLQGGDEAFF. The CDR3 DNA follows: TGTGCCAGCTCACCTACTAGTCTTCAGGGGGGAGATGAAGCTTTCTTT.

This chain uses TRBV11-2 with TRBJ2-6; D unresolved. Trimming removed 5 bases from V and 0 bases from J, with 5 bases in between. The CDR3 runs 14 residues. CDR1 is SGHAT and CDR2 is FQNNGV in the germline V gene. CDR3 DNA: TGTGCCAGCAGCGCTACCTCTGGGGCCAACGTCCTGACTTTC. It translates to CASSATSGANVLTF. Looking up the rest from reference TRBV11-2 and TRBJ2-6 gives the full variable domain: EAGVAQSPRYKIIEKRQSVAFWCNPISGHATLYWYQQILGQGPKLLIQFQNNGVVDDSQLPKDRFSAERLKGVDSTLKIQPAKLEDSAVYLCASSATSGANVLTFGAGSRLTVL.

The chain links TRBV4-1 to TRBJ1-2; TRBD1 agrees at 7 bases. The V and J ends lost 3 bases and 3 bases, in that order; junction bases with no gene match: 7. The germline CDR1 and CDR2 sequences are MGHRA and YSYEKL. This CDR3 contains 15 residues. The CDR3 bases are TGCGCCAGCAGCCATCCCGTCACAGGGGACTATGGCTACACCTTC. Its translation: CASSHPVTGDYGYTF.